The sample holds a few counts of the clone carrying this T cell receptor beta chain. These data originate in a study of blood T cell repertoires in COVID-19. Study details: Acute and convalescent COVID-19 samples came from the United States, Italy and Spain.

Sequencing was performed with immunoSEQ multiplex PCR; in TCRdb, only in-frame clones are kept and a portion is missing. Of 360,000 or so clones detected, over 75% appear once; the ten largest clones hold almost 3%. Researchers sorted participants into cohorts using their self-reported clinical history. The CDR3 has 14 residues. Trimming left V 6 bases short and J 1 base short, with 12 bases between. The V gene's germline CDR1 is MDHEN and CDR2 SYDVKM. The specimen sequenced was PBMCs or T cells enriched from blood (not recorded which). The receptor comes from a woman under 40 who had recovered from COVID-19. The J gene is TRBJ1-2, the V gene TRBV28; D remains ambiguous. The CDR3 sequence: CASRPSANNYGYTF. The CDR3 DNA is TGTGCCAGCAGACCATCAGCGAATAACTATGGCTACACCTTC.